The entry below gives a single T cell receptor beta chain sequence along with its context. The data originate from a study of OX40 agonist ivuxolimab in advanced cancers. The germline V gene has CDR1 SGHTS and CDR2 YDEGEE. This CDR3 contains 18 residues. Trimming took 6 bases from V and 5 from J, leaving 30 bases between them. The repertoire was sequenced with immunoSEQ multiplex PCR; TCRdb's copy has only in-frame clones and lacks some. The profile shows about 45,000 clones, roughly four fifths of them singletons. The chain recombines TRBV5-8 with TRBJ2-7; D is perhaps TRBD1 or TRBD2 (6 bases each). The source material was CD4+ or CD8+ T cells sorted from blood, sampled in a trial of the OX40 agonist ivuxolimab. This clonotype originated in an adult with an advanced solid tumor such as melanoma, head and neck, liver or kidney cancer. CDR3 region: CASTAAFGQPGAGDEQYF. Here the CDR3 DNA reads TGTGCCAGCACCGCCGCCTTTGGCCAACCGGGGGCAGGGGACGAGCAGTACTTC.